This T cell receptor beta chain was sequenced for a study of T cell responses to AZD1222 COVID-19 vaccine. Broader study findings: Vaccine-associated CD4 TCRs spanned spike, dominant at 160-218 and 743-854. The donor cohort was predominantly white British with a female majority, and clonal diversity may have been underestimated.

Method: immunoSEQ multiplex PCR; TCRdb's copy keeps in-frame clones and lacks some. The repertoire holds more than 80,000 clones, with 80% to 90% as singletons. With respect to this clone: Its antigen is not known.

The V gene's germline CDR1 is MNHEY and CDR2 SMNVEV (reference sequence). CDR3 size: 16 residues. Trimming cost V 5 bases and J 2 bases; bases outside gene matches: 11. The chain joins TRBV27 to TRBJ1-1; 7 positions match TRBD1. This sequence was found in an adult who received the AZD1222 COVID-19 vaccine. The starting material was peripheral blood, obtained 28 days after the second AZD1222 dose. The CDR3 region has the DNA TGTGCCAGCAGTAAGACAGGGAGTTATAGCAACACTGAAGCTTTCTTT. Amino acid sequence: CASSKTGSYSNTEAFF.